The clone carrying this T cell receptor (beta chain) has a handful of counts. The time point is: newly diagnosed GD, antithyroid drugs for less than 3 months. RNA from PBMCs was the source of the TCR library. It was an endocrinology department in Xi'an, China, that provided the patients. The data derive from a study of regulatory T cells in long-lasting Graves disease. V was pared by 6 bases and J by 8 bases, with 12 bases of the junction left unmatched. The CDR3 is made up of 14 amino acids. Germline CDR1 and CDR2: MDHEN and SYDVKM. TCR beta libraries were built with iRepertoire HTBI primers and Arm-PCR of CDR3 regions. TCRdb re-derived calls from the multiplex PCR reads in MiXCR, one entry per CDR3 protein. The sample records over 200,000 distinct CDR3 sequences, around 20% being singletons.

This chain links TRBV28 with TRBJ1-2; TRBD1 matches 7 bases. The sequencing here drew on peripheral blood mononuclear cells (PBMCs), taken at new diagnosis, from a patient treated with antithyroid drugs. This receptor was identified in a female donor with Graves disease. DNA for the CDR3: TGTGCCAGCAGAAGGGGGGGAGGGGGCTTAGGCTACACCTTC. It encodes CASRRGGGGLGYTF.